The 29 T cell receptor beta chains below come from one sample, sequenced in a study of shared clonotypes between healthy human individuals. Using immunoSEQ multiplex PCR, the repertoire was profiled, and TCRdb retains in-frame clones only, with some absent. The profile shows about half a million clones, about 85% of them singletons. The sequencing sample was made of PBMCs. The receptors originated from a woman aged 40 to 55 in good health. Some clones in this sample may be carry-over from other donors' samples.

The rearrangement uses TRBV28 and TRBJ1-5, with D hard to call. The V gene's germline CDR1 is MDHEN and CDR2 SYDVKM. The V end lost 3 bases, the J end lost 2 bases, and 8 bases lay between the germline ends. CDR3 size: 14 residues. The CDR3: CASSFAFGNQPQHF. The CDR3 DNA follows: TGTGCCAGCAGTTTTGCGTTTGGCAATCAGCCCCAGCATTTT.

Of note for this clone: A far larger clone lies a single base away; this is likely a read error. V is TRBV11-2 and J is TRBJ2-3, with D perhaps given as TRBD1 or TRBD2 (5 bases each). Trimming pared 3 bases from V and 2 bases from J, leaving 15 bases between. This CDR3 has 16 residues. Germline V gene lookup returns CDR1 SGHAT and CDR2 FQNNGV. CDR3 coding DNA: TGTGCCAGCAGCTTGTCGGGGCGGAGCTTCACAGATACGCAGTATTTT. Protein: CASSLSGRSFTDTQYF.

This clone has only a few counts. Different DNA sequences within this sample yield the same CDR3. This chain uses TRBV5-1 with TRBJ2-3, with a tentative D call TRBD1 (5 bases). Trimming took off 4 bases at V and 2 bases at J, with 11 bases between the two ends. Germline CDR1 is SGHRS and CDR2 is YFSETQ. The CDR3 is 14 amino acids. The chain's CDR3 is CASSPGQNTDTQYF. The CDR3 DNA is TGCGCCAGCAGCCCCGGACAAAACACAGATACGCAGTATTTT. The full variable domain, its missing parts supplied by reference TRBV5-1 and TRBJ2-3, is KAGVTQTPRYLIKTRGQQVTLSCSPISGHRSVSWYQQTPGQGLQFLFEYFSETQRNKGNFPGRFSGRQFSNSRSEMNVSTLELGDSALYLCASSPGQNTDTQYFGPGTRLTVL.

Of note for this clone: A much larger clone differs by one base, so this may be a read error. This CDR3 reads CASKGVGEQCF. Here the CDR3 DNA reads TGTGCCAGTAAGGGGGTCGGGGAGCAGTGCTTC. The chain has TRBV19 and TRBJ2-7; tentatively, D is TRBD1 (6 bases). This CDR3 region has 11 residues. Per germline, CDR1 LNHDA and CDR2 SQIVND (reference sequence).

The sample holds one count of this clone. The J gene is TRBJ1-1, the V gene TRBV6-5; no clear D gene. Germline V CDR1 and CDR2: MNHEY, SVGAGI. Trimming left V 8 bases short and J 1 base short, with 14 bases between. CDR3 length: 14 residues. The CDR3 spells CASSPVAENTEAFF. The CDR3 DNA reads TGTGCCAGCTCTCCCGTGGCGGAGAACACTGAAGCTTTCTTT.

This chain joins TRBV11-1 and TRBJ2-2, with 8 bases matching TRBD2. With V trimmed by 6 bases and J by 2 bases, 8 bases remained unmatched. Germline CDR1 reads SGHAT; CDR2 reads FQDESV (reference sequence). CDR3 length: 16 amino acids. In DNA, the CDR3 is TGTGCCAGCAGATTACCGGGACTAGGAAACACCGGGGAGCTGTTTTTT. Translating gives CASRLPGLGNTGELFF.

The genes are TRBV7-3 and TRBJ2-1; D is ambiguous. CDR3 size: 13 residues. Trimming removed 5 bases from V and 9 bases from J, with 14 bases in between. Germline V gene data show CDR1 as SGHTA and CDR2 as FQGTGA. The CDR3 bases are TGTGCCAGCAGCCTCACAGTCTCCGGTGAGCAGTTCTTC. As protein: CASSLTVSGEQFF. The whole variable domain, filled in from reference TRBV7-3 and TRBJ2-1, reads GAGVSQTPSNKVTEKGKYVELRCDPISGHTALYWYRQSLGQGPEFLIYFQGTGAADDSGLPNDRFFAVRPEGSVSTLKIQRTERGDSAVYLCASSLTVSGEQFFGPGTRLTVL.

In this sample, this clone turned up many times. The chain employs TRBV28 and TRBJ2-7; TRBD1 aligns across 12 bases. The CDR3 is 15 residues long. J lost 5 bases, V lost 6 bases, and 8 bases had no gene match. Germline lookup yields CDR1 MDHEN and CDR2 SYDVKM. The CDR3: CASSPMGQGAHEQYF. Here the CDR3 DNA reads TGTGCCAGCAGCCCCATGGGACAGGGGGCCCACGAGCAGTACTTC. The full variable domain, rest sourced from reference TRBV28 and TRBJ2-7, is DVKVTQSSRYLVKRTGEKVFLECVQDMDHENMFWYRQDPGLGLRLIYFSYDVKMKEKGDIPEGYSVSREKKERFSLILESASTNQTSMYLCASSPMGQGAHEQYFGPGTRLTVT.

Worth noting for this clone: It is likely a read error: a sequence one base away is far more abundant. This rearrangement joins TRBV7-2 to TRBJ1-5; D perhaps matches TRBD1 (6 bases). Germline CDR1 and CDR2: SGHTA and FQGNSA. This CDR3 spans 14 amino acids. The CDR3 coding sequence is TGTGCCAGCGGCTTGTCCCGGGACATTGAGCCCCAGCATTTT. As protein: CASGLSRDIEPQHF.

Remarks on this clone: A far larger clone lies a single base away; this is likely a read error. The chain combines TRBV30 with TRBJ1-2; D is unclear. Trimming took off 4 bases at V and 4 bases at J, with 13 bases between the two ends. Germline V lookup: CDR1 GTSNPN, CDR2 SVGIG (reference sequence). The CDR3 spans 13 residues. The chain's CDR3 is CAWNPGLSYGYTF. CDR3 nucleotides: TGTGCCTGGAATCCTGGCTTAAGCTATGGCTACACCTTC. Full variable domain (remainder filled in from reference TRBV30 and TRBJ1-2): SQTIHQWPATLVQPVGSPLSLECTVEGTSNPNLYWYRQAAGRGLQLLFYSVGIGQISSEVPQNLSASRPQDRQFILSSKKLLLSDSGFYLCAWNPGLSYGYTFGSGTRLTVV.

V and J are TRBV15 and TRBJ1-4; tentative D call: TRBD1 (5 bases). Germline CDR1 LNHNV, CDR2 YYDKDF (reference sequence). The CDR3 runs to 13 residues. Trimming shortened V by 11 bases and J by 4 bases, and 14 bases separated the two germline ends. CDR3 loop: CAVRGRFNEKLFF. In DNA, the CDR3 is TGTGCCGTAAGGGGCAGGTTTAATGAAAAACTGTTTTTT. Filled out from reference TRBV15 and TRBJ1-4, the complete variable domain reads DAMVIQNPRYQVTQFGKPVTLSCSQTLNHNVMYWYQQKSSQAPKLLFHYYDKDFNNEADTPDNFQSRRPNTSFCFLDIRSPGLGDTAMYLCAVRGRFNEKLFFGSGTQLSVL.

In its sample, this clone was seen once. The chain employs TRBV28 and TRBJ1-1; TRBD1 might be the D (5 bases). V was clipped by 5 bases and J by 9 bases, with 22 bases between them. This CDR3 comprises 15 residues. Per germline, CDR1 MDHEN and CDR2 SYDVKM. The CDR3 sequence: CASSQLTAGDLKAFF. In DNA, the CDR3 is TGTGCCAGCAGTCAACTGACTGCGGGGGACCTAAAAGCTTTCTTT.

This chain joins TRBV15 and TRBJ2-3, with D hard to call. V was pared by 3 bases and J by 5 bases, with 9 bases between. This CDR3 contains 13 residues. Per the germline V gene, CDR1 is LNHNV and CDR2 is YYDKDF (reference sequence). The CDR3 nucleotides read TGTGCCACCAGCAGGGACCCCGAAGATACGCAGTATTTT. As protein: CATSRDPEDTQYF. Together with reference TRBV15 and TRBJ2-3, the CDR3 gives the full variable domain: DAMVIQNPRYQVTQFGKPVTLSCSQTLNHNVMYWYQQKSSQAPKLLFHYYDKDFNNEADTPDNFQSRRPNTSFCFLDIRSPGLGDTAMYLCATSRDPEDTQYFGPGTRLTVL.

Note on this clone: This may arise from a read error, as a much more abundant clone is one base away. In the same sample, other DNA sequences code for this CDR3. V gene TRBV5-1 combines with J gene TRBJ2-1, with 11 nucleotides matching TRBD2. CDR1 and CDR2 from the germline V gene are SGHRS and YFSETQ. J lost 7 bases, V lost 4 bases, and 7 bases had no gene match. The CDR3 has 15 residues. CDR3 amino acids: CASSLTSGSINEQFF. The CDR3 nucleotides are TGCGCCAGCAGCCTAACTAGCGGGAGTATAAATGAGCAGTTCTTC.

The chain employs TRBV11-2 and TRBJ2-5; D unclear. This CDR3 has 15 amino acids. Trimming removed 1 base from V and 1 base from J, with 10 bases in between. Germline CDR1 SGHAT, CDR2 FQNNGV. The chain's CDR3 is CASSLVRGVQETQYF. CDR3 DNA sequence: TGTGCCAGCAGCTTAGTTCGTGGAGTCCAAGAGACCCAGTACTTC.

This clone has a single count. Given a far larger clone just one base away, this is likely a sequencing read error. The genes are TRBV6-5 and TRBJ1-2; possibly TRBD1 for D (5 bases). The CDR3 spans 14 residues. Trimming took off 5 bases at V and 1 base at J, with 11 bases between the two ends. The germline V gene encodes CDR1 MNHEY and CDR2 SVGAGI. The CDR3 sequence: CASSSIQVNYGYTF. The CDR3 bases are TGTGCCAGCAGTAGCATACAGGTTAACTATGGCTACACCTTC.

In this sample, this clone turned up a few times. J is TRBJ2-5 and V is TRBV2; the D gene is possibly TRBD1 (5 bases). The germline V gene encodes CDR1 SNHLY and CDR2 FYNNEI. Trimming pared 4 bases from V and 7 bases from J, leaving 7 bases between. The CDR3 extends over 11 amino acids. The CDR3 DNA reads as TGTGCCAGCAGTGTCGACAGGACCCAGTACTTC. It translates to CASSVDRTQYF.

This chain's CDR3 is CASSLGQNPYYGYTF. The CDR3 DNA follows: TGTGCCAGCAGCTTAGGGCAGAACCCTTACTATGGCTACACCTTC. The J gene is TRBJ1-2, the V gene TRBV7-2, with D uncertain. V lost 1 base and J lost 3, with 12 bases in between. CDR1 is SGHTA and CDR2 is FQGNSA in the germline V gene. The CDR3 has 15 amino acids. Full variable domain (outside the CDR3, taken from reference TRBV7-2 and TRBJ1-2): GAGVSQSPSNKVTEKGKDVELRCDPISGHTALYWYRQSLGQGLEFLIYFQGNSAPDKSGLPSDRFSAERTGGSVSTLTIQRTQQEDSAVYLCASSLGQNPYYGYTFGSGTRLTVV.

J is TRBJ1-5 and V is TRBV6-6; D gene ambiguous. CDR1 and CDR2 (germline): MNHNY, SVGAGI (reference sequence). This CDR3 comprises 12 residues. Between the trimmed V and J ends, which lost 7 bases and 10 bases, there was a span of 14 bases. CDR3 nucleotides: TGTGCCAGCAAAGGGCCCAATGTTCCCCAGCATTTT. The encoded protein is CASKGPNVPQHF.

The CDR3, as DNA: TGTGCCAGCAGCCAAGAACGGGGGGGTGGTGAAAAACTGTTTTTT. This gives the protein CASSQERGGGEKLFF. V gene TRBV4-2 combines with J gene TRBJ1-4, with a tentative D call TRBD1 (5 bases). Per germline, CDR1 LGHNA and CDR2 YNFKEQ. Trimming removed 0 bases at V and 7 bases at J, with 12 bases between. This CDR3 comprises 15 residues.

Worth noting for this clone: This is likely an artifact of a read error, given a far larger clone one base away. The rearrangement uses TRBV7-2 and TRBJ1-1; weak D call: TRBD1 (5 bases). The length of the CDR3 is 14 residues. Per germline, CDR1 SGHTA and CDR2 FQGNSA. The CDR3 protein is CASSFQGFDTEALF. In nucleotides, the CDR3 is TGTGCCAGCAGCTTCCAGGGTTTTGACACTGAAGCTCTCTTT.

Written as DNA, the CDR3 is TGTGCCAGCAGCTTACAACCCAACACCGGGGAGCTGTTTTTT. Residues: CASSLQPNTGELFF. The chain is built from TRBV7-3 and TRBJ2-2; D remains unclear. Deletions cut 2 bases from V and 2 bases from J, with 6 bases between. The CDR3 length is 14 residues. Germline V CDR1 and CDR2: SGHTA, FQGTGA.

The CDR3 DNA reads as TGTGCCAGCAGTTTTGTCGTTTACACTGAAGCTTTCTTT. Its translation is CASSFVVYTEAFF. The chain carries TRBV28 and TRBJ1-1, with D uncertain. This CDR3 is 13 amino acids long. Germline loops: CDR1 MDHEN, CDR2 SYDVKM. The V and J ends lost 3 bases and 3 bases respectively, with 8 bases between them.

A note on this clone: At the DNA level, this CDR3 is encoded by other sequences in the same sample as well. The rearrangement links TRBV7-6 to TRBJ1-1; TRBD1 might be the D (5 bases). Germline CDR1 and CDR2: SGHVS and FNYEAQ. The germline V and J ends were trimmed by 0 bases and 5 bases, with 7 bases remaining between them. The CDR3 sequence is 13 residues long. The CDR3 spells CASSLAGVTEAFF. As DNA, the CDR3 is TGTGCCAGCAGCTTAGCAGGGGTGACTGAAGCTTTCTTT.

A word on this clone: A far larger clone is only one base removed, so a read error is likely. Other nucleotide sequences from this sample produce the same CDR3. CDR3 region: CASSDGGDGQPQHF. Here the CDR3 DNA reads TGTGCTAGCAGTGATGGCGGGGACGGTCAGCCCCAGCATTTT. The J gene is TRBJ1-5, the V gene TRBV2; a weak D match, TRBD1 (5 bases). Germline V gives CDR1 SNHLY, CDR2 FYNNEI. The CDR3 sequence is 14 residues long.

The chain employs TRBV5-1 and TRBJ2-7; 10 nucleotides match TRBD2. CDR3 length: 15 amino acids. CDR1 SGHRS and CDR2 YFSETQ come from the germline V gene. Trimming removed 3 bases from V and 3 bases from J; junction bases left unmatched: 6. The CDR3 DNA is TGCGCCAGCAGCTCAGGGACTAGCGCAAGCTACGAGCAGTACTTC. Its protein is CASSSGTSASYEQYF. The full variable domain, completed using reference TRBV5-1 and TRBJ2-7, is KAGVTQTPRYLIKTRGQQVTLSCSPISGHRSVSWYQQTPGQGLQFLFEYFSETQRNKGNFPGRFSGRQFSNSRSEMNVSTLELGDSALYLCASSSGTSASYEQYFGPGTRLTVT.

This clone was observed a few times. The gene calls are TRBV6-5 and TRBJ1-4; tentatively, D is TRBD1 (5 bases). The CDR3 covers 15 residues. Germline CDR1 reads MNHEY; CDR2 reads SVGAGI. Trimming cost V 6 bases and J 8 bases, with 19 bases left between them. CDR3 sequence reads: CASRSGGSLIEKLFF. In DNA, the CDR3 is TGTGCCAGCAGGTCCGGGGGGAGTCTAATCGAAAAACTGTTTTTT.

The rearrangement uses TRBV7-8 and TRBJ1-2; D gene unclear. Trimming took off 1 base at V and 2 bases at J, with 14 bases between the two ends. This CDR3 is built from 16 residues. Germline V lookup: CDR1 SGHVS, CDR2 FQNEAQ. CDR3 DNA: TGTGCCAGCAGCTTAGATGGCAGCCGTACAAACTATGGCTACACCTTC. Translated: CASSLDGSRTNYGYTF.

V and J are TRBV19 and TRBJ2-2; D call uncertain. This CDR3 comprises 15 residues. V was cut by 5 bases and J by 0 bases, with 10 bases left in between. In germline, CDR1 is LNHDA, CDR2 SQIVND (reference sequence). The CDR3 DNA reads TGTGCCAGTAGTGCGCAGCAGGCGAACACCGGGGAGCTGTTTTTT. The encoded protein is CASSAQQANTGELFF.